This record covers a single T cell receptor (beta chain). Its antigen is undetermined. Data came from immunoSEQ multiplex PCR; TCRdb stores just in-frame clones and leaves some out. The sample records almost 700,000 clones, approximately 90% being singletons. This entry comes from a study of shared clonotypes between healthy human individuals. Terminally differentiated effector memory CD45RA+ cells were left out of the naive CD8 fraction, which was CD45RO-negative and positively selected for CCR7. Study-wide findings and caveats: Generally, naive subsets came out with larger estimated richness than memory subsets.

With V trimmed by 0 bases and J by 6 bases, 5 bases remained unmatched. The V gene's germline CDR1 is SGHAT and CDR2 FQDESV (reference sequence). The CDR3 length is 16 residues. The rearrangement links TRBV11-1 to TRBJ2-3, with TRBD2 matching over 11 bases. The sample comprised naive CD8+ T cells sorted from blood. The clonotype was recovered from a man aged 25-45 years in good health. The CDR3 region has the DNA TGTGCCAGCAGCTTAGCTAGCGGGAGGGCCAGGGATACGCAGTATTTT. Its translation: CASSLASGRARDTQYF.